The clone carrying this T cell receptor (beta chain) appeared a single time. The antigen is not known. This CDR3 fails to terminate in the conserved phenylalanine or tryptophan, so it likely reflects a read error. RNA was extracted from bulk tissue without any cell sorting. The CDR3 covers 15 residues. Germline values: CDR1 SGHDT, CDR2 YYEEEE. Three rounds of nested PCR, following a modified ARM-PCR protocol, produced the TCRbeta library. MiXCR, run by TCRdb on the multiplex PCR reads, gives a single entry per CDR3 protein. The table has about 120,000 distinct CDR3 sequences, roughly 84% seen once. The sample originates from a study of tumor and adjacent non-tumor tissue in lung cancer. Across the study: Each sample yielded approximately 4.2 million productive TCRbeta reads on average.

Points from the study as a whole: Higher tumor TCR diversity was associated with shorter survival.

This rearrangement joins TRBV5-6 to TRBJ2-2; D is unclear. Source material: lung tumor tissue. The source of this sequence is a man between 65 and 85 years old with non-small cell lung cancer. CDR3 bases: TGTGCCAGCAGCTTTAGGCAAACGAACACGGGGGAGCTGTTTTAT. It is translated as CASSFRQTNTGELFY.